This T cell receptor (beta chain) was captured in a study of beta chain features in type 1 diabetes. Study-wide background: In age, gender and cell yields, patients were similar to healthy donors.

Germline CDR1 and CDR2: SGHTA and FQGTGA. The J segment lost 6 bases and the V segment lost 5 bases, leaving 11 bases of the junction unmatched. CDR3 length: 16 residues. TCRB transcripts that were expressed got sequenced, as all of the isolated RNA had been reverse transcribed. Samples of naive, central memory and regulatory T cells yielded a mean of around 3.8 million reads. Assay: immunoSEQ multiplex PCR; the TCRdb copy retains only in-frame clones and omits some. In the table there are over 200,000 clones, around 9.9% of which are singletons. Points on this clone: Its target is unknown.

Based on CD45RO/CCR7/CD25/CD127/CD95/CD27, CD4+ regulatory, stem cell-like memory, naive and central memory cells were sorted. Whole-study results and caveats: Significant though moderate, a shortening of TCRB CDR3s appeared in all four CD4+ subsets of Type 1 diabetes patients.

Source material: naive CD4+ T cells from blood. The sequence derives from a man younger than 40 with type 1 diabetes. The chain joins TRBV7-3 to TRBJ2-1, with 9 bases fitting TRBD1. Here the CDR3 reads CASSRPPGQGINEQFF. DNA for the CDR3: TGTGCCAGCAGCCGTCCCCCGGGACAGGGAATCAATGAGCAGTTCTTC.